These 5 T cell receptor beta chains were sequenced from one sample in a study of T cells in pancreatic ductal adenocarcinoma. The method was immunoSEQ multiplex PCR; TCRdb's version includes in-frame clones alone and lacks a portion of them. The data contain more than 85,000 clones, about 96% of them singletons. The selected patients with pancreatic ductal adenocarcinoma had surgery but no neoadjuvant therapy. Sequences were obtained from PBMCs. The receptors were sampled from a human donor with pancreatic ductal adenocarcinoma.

The CDR3, as DNA: TGTGCCAGCAGTTCCCCTGGGCAGGGGGTCTATGGCTACACCTTC. Its translation is CASSSPGQGVYGYTF. J is TRBJ1-2 and V is TRBV6-5, with 7 bases fitting TRBD1. Germline V CDR1 and CDR2: MNHEY, SVGAGI. This CDR3 is built from 15 residues. V shed 4 bases and J 4 bases; nucleotides not matched to a gene: 9.

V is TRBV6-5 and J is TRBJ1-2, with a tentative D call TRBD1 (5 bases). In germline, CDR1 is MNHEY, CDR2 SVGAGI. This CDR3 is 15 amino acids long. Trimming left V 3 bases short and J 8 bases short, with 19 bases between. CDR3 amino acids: CASSYVGGVVDGYTF. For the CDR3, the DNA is TGTGCCAGCAGTTATGTGGGGGGAGTAGTGGACGGCTACACCTTC.

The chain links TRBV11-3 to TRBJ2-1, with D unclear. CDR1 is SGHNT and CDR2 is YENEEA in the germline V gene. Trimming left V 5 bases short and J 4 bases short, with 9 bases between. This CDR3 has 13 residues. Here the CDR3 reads CASSTELYNEQFF. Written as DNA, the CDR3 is TGTGCCAGCAGCACCGAACTTTACAATGAGCAGTTCTTC.

CDR3: CASSPAEGAKLFF. For the CDR3, the DNA is TGTGCCAGCTCACCCGCAGAGGGGGCAAAACTGTTTTTT. The chain couples TRBV18 to TRBJ1-4; 7 bases align to TRBD1. This CDR3 comprises 13 residues. J lost 10 bases, V lost 3 bases, and 5 bases had no gene match. Germline assignment: CDR1 KGHSH and CDR2 LQKENI.

The CDR3 sequence is CASSGEFDTQYF. The DNA for the CDR3 is TGTGCCAGCAGTGGGGAGTTTGATACGCAGTATTTT. This sequence joins TRBV6-1 and TRBJ2-3; tentatively, D is TRBD2 (5 bases). Germline CDR1 MNHNS, CDR2 SASEGT. V was shortened by 4 bases and J by 6 bases, with 8 bases between the two germline ends. This CDR3 has 12 residues.